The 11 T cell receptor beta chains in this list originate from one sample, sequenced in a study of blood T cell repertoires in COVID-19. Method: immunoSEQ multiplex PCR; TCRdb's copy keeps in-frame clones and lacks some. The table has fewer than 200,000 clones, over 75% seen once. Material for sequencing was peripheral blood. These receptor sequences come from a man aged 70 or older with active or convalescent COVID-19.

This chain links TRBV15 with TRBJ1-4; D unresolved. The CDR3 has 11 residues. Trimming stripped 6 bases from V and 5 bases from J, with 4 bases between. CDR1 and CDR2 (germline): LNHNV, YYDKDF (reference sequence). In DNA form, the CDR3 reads TGTGCCACCAGTCAGAATGAAAAACTGTTTTTT. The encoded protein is CATSQNEKLFF.

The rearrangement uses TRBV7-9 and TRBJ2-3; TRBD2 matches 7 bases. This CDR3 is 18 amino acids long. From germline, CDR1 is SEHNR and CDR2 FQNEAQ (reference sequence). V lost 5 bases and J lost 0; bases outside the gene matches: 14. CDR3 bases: TGTGCCAGCAGCAAGCGGGACTCCTTGTCGGGAAGCACAGATACGCAGTATTTT. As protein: CASSKRDSLSGSTDTQYF.

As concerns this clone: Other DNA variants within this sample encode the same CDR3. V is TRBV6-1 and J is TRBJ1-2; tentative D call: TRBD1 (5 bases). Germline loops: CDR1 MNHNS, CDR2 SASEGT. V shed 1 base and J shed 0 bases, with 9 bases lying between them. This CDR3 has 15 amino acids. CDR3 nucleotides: TGTGCCAGCAGTGAAGTGGGGGGACCTAACTATGGCTACACCTTC. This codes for CASSEVGGPNYGYTF.

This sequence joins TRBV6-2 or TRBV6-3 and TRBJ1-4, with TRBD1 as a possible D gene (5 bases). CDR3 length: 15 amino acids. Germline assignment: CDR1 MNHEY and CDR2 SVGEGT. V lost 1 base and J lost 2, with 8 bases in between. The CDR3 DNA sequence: TGTGCCAGCAGTTACTTTGGGGCGACTAATGAAAAACTGTTTTTT. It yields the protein CASSYFGATNEKLFF.

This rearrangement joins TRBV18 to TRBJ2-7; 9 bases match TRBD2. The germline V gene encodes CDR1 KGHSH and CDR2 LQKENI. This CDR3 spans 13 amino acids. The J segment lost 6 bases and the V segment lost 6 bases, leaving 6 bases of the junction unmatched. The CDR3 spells CASSLAGDREQYF. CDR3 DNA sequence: TGTGCCAGCTCCTTAGCGGGAGATCGCGAGCAGTACTTC.

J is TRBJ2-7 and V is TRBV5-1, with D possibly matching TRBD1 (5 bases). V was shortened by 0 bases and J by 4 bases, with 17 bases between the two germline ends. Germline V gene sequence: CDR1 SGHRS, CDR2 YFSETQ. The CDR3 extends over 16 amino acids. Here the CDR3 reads CASSLGARGVWYEQYF. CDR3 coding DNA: TGCGCCAGCAGCTTGGGAGCTAGGGGCGTCTGGTACGAGCAGTACTTC.

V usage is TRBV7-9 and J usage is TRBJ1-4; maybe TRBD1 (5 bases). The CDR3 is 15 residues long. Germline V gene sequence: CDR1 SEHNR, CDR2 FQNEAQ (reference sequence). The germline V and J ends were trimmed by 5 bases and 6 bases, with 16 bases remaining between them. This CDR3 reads CASSRPGLGDEKLFF. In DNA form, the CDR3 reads TGTGCCAGCAGCCGACCGGGACTAGGGGATGAAAAACTGTTTTTT.

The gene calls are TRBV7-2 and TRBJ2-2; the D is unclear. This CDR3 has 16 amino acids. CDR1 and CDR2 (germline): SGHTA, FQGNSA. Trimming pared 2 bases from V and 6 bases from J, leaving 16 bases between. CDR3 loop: CASSLYALDLAGELFF. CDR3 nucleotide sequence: TGTGCCAGCAGCTTATATGCCCTAGATCTGGCCGGGGAGCTGTTTTTT. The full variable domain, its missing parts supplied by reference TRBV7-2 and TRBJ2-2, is GAGVSQSPSNKVTEKGKDVELRCDPISGHTALYWYRQSLGQGLEFLIYFQGNSAPDKSGLPSDRFSAERTGGSVSTLTIQRTQQEDSAVYLCASSLYALDLAGELFFGEGSRLTVL.

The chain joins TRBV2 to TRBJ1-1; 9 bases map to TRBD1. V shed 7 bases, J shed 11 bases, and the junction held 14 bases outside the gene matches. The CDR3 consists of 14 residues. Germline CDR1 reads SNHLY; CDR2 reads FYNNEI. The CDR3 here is CASTEVGQGEGAFF. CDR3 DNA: TGTGCCAGCACCGAGGTGGGACAGGGCGAGGGCGCTTTCTTT.

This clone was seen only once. The CDR3 nucleotides are TGTGCCAGCCTAGCCACAGGGATCGGCTACACCTTC. Encoded protein: CASLATGIGYTF. J is TRBJ1-2 and V is TRBV7-9, with D perhaps TRBD1 (6 bases). The germline V and J ends were trimmed by 8 bases and 8 bases, with 15 bases remaining between them. CDR3 length: 12 amino acids. The germline V gene encodes CDR1 SEHNR and CDR2 FQNEAQ (reference sequence).

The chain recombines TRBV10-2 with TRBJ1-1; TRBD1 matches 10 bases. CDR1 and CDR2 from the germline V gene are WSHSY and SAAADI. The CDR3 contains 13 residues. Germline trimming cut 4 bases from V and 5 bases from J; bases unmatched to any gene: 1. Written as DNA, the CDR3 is TGCGCCAGCAGTGGGACAGGGGGGACTGAAGCTTTCTTT. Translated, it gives CASSGTGGTEAFF.